These T cell receptor beta chains were read from a single sample in a study of blood T cell repertoires in COVID-19. Measured with immunoSEQ multiplex PCR; TCRdb has only the in-frame clones, and not every one. Of 200,000 or so clones listed, approximately 92% were seen once; the top ten hold more than 3%. The sample taken for sequencing was PBMCs or T cells enriched from blood (not recorded which). The receptors derive from a woman aged 18-35 years in a cohort exposed to, infected with or recovered from COVID-19 (not recorded which). Each CDR3 is given without its conserved first and last residue.

j_call v_call cdr3_aa
TRBJ2-7 TRBV7-9 ASSQQLGLAGNYYEQY
TRBJ2-4 TRBV7-9 ASRSPGEDIQY
TRBJ1-5 TRBV27 ASMTPEGQPQH
TRBJ2-7 TRBV5-1 ASSPQSGRAYEQY
TRBJ2-3 TRBV7-3 ASSLTRTGGITDTQY
TRBJ1-3 TRBV7-9 ASSLRGAGNTIY
TRBJ2-7 TRBV4-1 ASSQETTGSSSRY
TRBJ2-7 TRBV5-1 ASSLTSGRYEQY
TRBJ2-7 TRBV28 ASSLQGGRY
TRBJ1-2 TRBV30 AWSAGMGGYT
TRBJ1-4 TRBV12-3/TRBV12-4 ASRGENGEKLF
TRBJ1-2 TRBV5-1 ASSRDRANYGYT
TRBJ2-7 TRBV9 ASSYSGASGTYEQY
TRBJ1-5 TRBV7-9 ASSFGYGTVNQPQH
TRBJ2-1 TRBV5-5 ASSSTGYTNEQF
TRBJ2-3 TRBV7-9 ASSPRGFELGTDTQY
TRBJ2-1 TRBV5-1 ASTPGVAGVEDNEQF
TRBJ1-5 TRBV2 ASSEGPRFNQPQH
TRBJ1-5 TRBV28 ASSGSGNQPQH
TRBJ2-7 TRBV9 ASSVGTSGRAGYEQY
TRBJ1-2 TRBV5-5 ASSRMTGFPGYT
TRBJ1-1 TRBV29-1 SAKGQWNTEAF
TRBJ1-5 TRBV7-8 ASSLMAGQDSRPQH
TRBJ1-5 TRBV7-9 ASSLPGGNQPQH
TRBJ2-1 TRBV27 ASSPLTANNEQF
TRBJ1-1 TRBV3-1/TRBV3-2 ASSLGTGFFSEAF
TRBJ2-1 TRBV25-1 ASKGTPLYNEQF
TRBJ2-6 TRBV2 ASMPSGRRSGANVLT
TRBJ1-4 TRBV2 ASSKGQAPATNEKLF
TRBJ1-5 TRBV11-3 ASSLADRVHQPQH
TRBJ1-2 TRBV28 ASSPPGQGLGGYT
TRBJ2-7 TRBV2 ASSEAAGGD
TRBJ1-1 TRBV2 ASRFQEMNTEAF
TRBJ1-1 TRBV6-5 ASRDDRGAGTEAF
TRBJ1-6 TRBV4-1 ASSQVGGLLSSYNSPLH
TRBJ2-1 TRBV7-9 AISVNEQF
TRBJ2-3 TRBV19 ASSPGTGFGDTQY
TRBJ2-1 TRBV7-9 ASSSLTAGGPYEQF
TRBJ1-5 TRBV6-1 ASSETGRQPQH
TRBJ2-1 TRBV5-4 ASSSGTSGNANEQF
TRBJ2-1 TRBV11-2 ASSLDLPSGGVNNEQF
TRBJ1-6 TRBV9 ASSVVSRIARENSPLH
TRBJ2-1 TRBV7-9 ASSPGTGDSSSYNEQF
TRBJ1-2 TRBV19 ASSIDGGRSYGYT
TRBJ2-1 TRBV5-1 ASSLDVSSGGATEQF
TRBJ1-1 TRBV7-6 ASSLVVRSEAF
TRBJ2-5 TRBV5-1 ASSTGTSGGLETQY
TRBJ1-2 TRBV19 ASSIEINGAGNYGYT
TRBJ2-1 TRBV24-1 ATSDPAGRSYNEQF
TRBJ1-1 TRBV5-1 ASSLSPDRDTEAF
TRBJ1-1 TRBV6-5 ASSYSRGGDTEAF